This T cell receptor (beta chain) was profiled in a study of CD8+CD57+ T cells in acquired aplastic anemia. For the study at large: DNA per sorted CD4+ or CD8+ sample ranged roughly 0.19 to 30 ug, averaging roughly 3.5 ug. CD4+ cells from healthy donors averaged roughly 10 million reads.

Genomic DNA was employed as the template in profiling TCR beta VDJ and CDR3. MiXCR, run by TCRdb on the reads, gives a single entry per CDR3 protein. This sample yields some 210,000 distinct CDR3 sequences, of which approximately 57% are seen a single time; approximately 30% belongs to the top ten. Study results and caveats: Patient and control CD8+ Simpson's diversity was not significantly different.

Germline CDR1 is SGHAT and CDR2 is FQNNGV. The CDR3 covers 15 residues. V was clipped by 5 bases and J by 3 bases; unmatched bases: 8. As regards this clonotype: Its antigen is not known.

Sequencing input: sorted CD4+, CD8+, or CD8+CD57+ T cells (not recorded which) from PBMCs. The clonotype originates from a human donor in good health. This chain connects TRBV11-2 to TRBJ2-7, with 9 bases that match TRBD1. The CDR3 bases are TGTGCCAGCAGCCGAGACCGGGACAGGGTCTACGAGCAGTACTTC. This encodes CASSRDRDRVYEQYF.